One and the same sample provided the 10 T cell receptor beta chains below, sequenced in a study of shared clonotypes between healthy human individuals. Repertoires were generated with immunoSEQ multiplex PCR, while TCRdb's copy carries only in-frame clones and drops some. The sample carries approximately 1,000,000 clones, around 78% recorded once. The specimen was memory CD4+ T cells from PBMCs. Described subset: CD45RA-negative fraction. These receptors were collected from a man younger than 35 in good health. Some clones in this sample may be carry-over from other donors' samples.

The gene calls are TRBV6-1 and TRBJ2-7; D is unclear. Germline assignment: CDR1 MNHNS and CDR2 SASEGT. V was pared by 4 bases and J by 2 bases, with 3 bases between. The CDR3 is 11 amino acids. The CDR3 coding sequence is TGTGCCAGCAGTGGTACCTACGAGCAGTACTTC. It codes for CASSGTYEQYF.

Worth noting for this clone: This sample includes further DNA sequences coding for the same CDR3. The chain links TRBV12-5 to TRBJ1-5; a weak D match, TRBD1 (5 bases). Germline loops: CDR1 LGHNT, CDR2 FRNRAP. This CDR3 is built from 13 residues. V was pared by 5 bases and J by 2 bases, with 7 bases between. CDR3 nucleotides: TGTGCTAGTGGTAGGGGAGGCAATCAGCCCCAGCATTTT. Encoded protein: CASGRGGNQPQHF.

The chain has TRBV7-9 and TRBJ2-7; 8 bases are shared with TRBD1. Germline V gene sequence: CDR1 SEHNR, CDR2 FQNEAQ (reference sequence). The CDR3 spans 14 residues. The V segment lost 3 bases and the J segment 5 bases; nucleotides outside the gene matches: 6. In DNA form, the CDR3 reads TGTGCCAGCAGCTTCGGACAGGGATTCAACGAGCAGTACTTC. Residues: CASSFGQGFNEQYF.

The chain links TRBV27 to TRBJ2-7, with D unclear. The germline V gene encodes CDR1 MNHEY and CDR2 SMNVEV (reference sequence). CDR3 length: 11 residues. Trimming pared 4 bases from V and 4 bases from J, leaving 5 bases between. This chain's CDR3 is CASSYRYEQYF. The CDR3 DNA reads as TGTGCCAGCAGTTACCGTTACGAGCAGTACTTC.

V and J are TRBV18 and TRBJ2-3; weak D call: TRBD2 (6 bases). This CDR3 comprises 17 residues. V gave up 1 base and J gave up 4 bases, with 18 bases separating them. Germline-derived CDR1 and CDR2 are KGHSH and LQKENI. The CDR3 loop is CASSPRWGGTESDTQYF. For the CDR3, the DNA is TGTGCCAGCTCACCACGGTGGGGCGGGACCGAATCAGATACGCAGTATTTT.

The CDR3 DNA follows: TGCGCCAGCAGCTTGGGAATAGTGGGCGCGCCCTATGGCTACACCTTC. Residues: CASSLGIVGAPYGYTF. This chain links TRBV5-1 with TRBJ1-2; D remains unclear. Trimming shortened V by 0 bases and J by 4 bases, and 16 bases separated the two germline ends. The CDR3 consists of 16 residues. The germline V gene encodes CDR1 SGHRS and CDR2 YFSETQ. The full variable domain, with the rest looked up from reference TRBV5-1 and TRBJ1-2, is KAGVTQTPRYLIKTRGQQVTLSCSPISGHRSVSWYQQTPGQGLQFLFEYFSETQRNKGNFPGRFSGRQFSNSRSEMNVSTLELGDSALYLCASSLGIVGAPYGYTFGSGTRLTVV.

The chain uses TRBV7-6 and TRBJ2-7; a weak D match, TRBD2 (6 bases). In germline, CDR1 is SGHVS, CDR2 FNYEAQ. The CDR3 runs to 15 residues. Trimming took off 5 bases at V and 2 bases at J, with 16 bases between the two ends. Here the CDR3 DNA reads TGTGCCAGCAGCCCGCTGCCCCGCGGGGCCTACGAGCAGTACTTC. Translated: CASSPLPRGAYEQYF.

The CDR3, as DNA: TGTGCCAGCAGAGCACCGACACGATCCGGGCAGTTCTTC. This sequence encodes CASRAPTRSGQFF. The V gene is TRBV2, the J gene TRBJ2-1; D uncertain. The CDR3 sequence is 13 residues long. Per the germline V gene, CDR1 is SNHLY and CDR2 is FYNNEI. With 6 bases removed from V and 12 bases from J, the gap between germline ends came to 18 bases.

This rearrangement joins TRBV5-4 to TRBJ1-4; 8 bases line up with TRBD1. Per germline, CDR1 SGHNT and CDR2 YYREEE (reference sequence). The CDR3 covers 14 residues. The J segment lost 8 bases and the V segment lost 1 base, leaving 4 bases of the junction unmatched. DNA of the CDR3: TGTGCCAGCAGCTTGAACGACAGGGGCGAAAAACTGTTTTTT. Its protein product is CASSLNDRGEKLFF.

Note on this clone: Only one base separates this from a far larger clonotype, so it likely reflects a read error. The genes are TRBV30 and TRBJ2-5; D might be TRBD2 (6 bases). This CDR3 has 12 residues. Germline assignment: CDR1 GTSNPN and CDR2 SVGIG (reference sequence). The CDR3 sequence is CARSSPGLPKYF. The CDR3 region has the DNA TGTGCCCGGAGTTCCCCGGGACTCCCAAAGTACTTC.